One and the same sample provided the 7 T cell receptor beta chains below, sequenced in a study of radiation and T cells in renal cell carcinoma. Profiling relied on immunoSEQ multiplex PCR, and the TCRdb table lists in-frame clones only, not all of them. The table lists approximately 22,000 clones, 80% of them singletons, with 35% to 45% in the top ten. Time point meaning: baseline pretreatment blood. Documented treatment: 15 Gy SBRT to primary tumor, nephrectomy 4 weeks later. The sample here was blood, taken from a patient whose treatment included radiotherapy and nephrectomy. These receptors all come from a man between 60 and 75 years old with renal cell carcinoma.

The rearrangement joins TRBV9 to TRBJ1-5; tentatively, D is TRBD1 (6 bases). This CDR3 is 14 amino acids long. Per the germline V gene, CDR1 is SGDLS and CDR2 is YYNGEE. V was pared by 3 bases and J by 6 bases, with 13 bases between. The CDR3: CASSEQVGGQPQHF. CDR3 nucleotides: TGTGCCAGCAGCGAACAGGTAGGGGGTCAGCCCCAGCATTTT. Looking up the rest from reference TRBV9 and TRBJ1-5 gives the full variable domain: DSGVTQTPKHLITATGQRVTLRCSPRSGDLSVYWYQQSLDQGLQFLIQYYNGEERAKGNILERFSAQQFPDLHSELNLSSLELGDSALYFCASSEQVGGQPQHFGDGTRLSIL.

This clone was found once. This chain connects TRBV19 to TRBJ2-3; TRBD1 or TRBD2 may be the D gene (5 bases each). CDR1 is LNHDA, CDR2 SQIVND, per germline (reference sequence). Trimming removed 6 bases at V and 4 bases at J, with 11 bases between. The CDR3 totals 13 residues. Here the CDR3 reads CASSNRGPDTQYF. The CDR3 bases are TGTGCCAGTAGCAACCGGGGACCAGATACGCAGTATTTT.

The CDR3 DNA follows: TGCGCCAGCAGCTCAAGAGCCGGGGGAGGGGGCACAGATACGCAGTATTTT. Protein sequence: CASSSRAGGGGTDTQYF. The chain employs TRBV4-1 and TRBJ2-3; 7 bases are shared with TRBD2. Germline V CDR1 and CDR2: MGHRA, YSYEKL. This CDR3 is 17 amino acids long. With 5 bases clipped from V and 1 base from J, the junction kept 12 bases outside the gene matches.

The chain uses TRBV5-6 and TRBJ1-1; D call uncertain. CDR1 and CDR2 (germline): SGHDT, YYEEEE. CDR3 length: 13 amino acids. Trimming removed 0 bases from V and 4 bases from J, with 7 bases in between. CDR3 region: CASSLAQPTEAFF. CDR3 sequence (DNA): TGTGCCAGCAGCTTGGCCCAACCCACTGAAGCTTTCTTT.

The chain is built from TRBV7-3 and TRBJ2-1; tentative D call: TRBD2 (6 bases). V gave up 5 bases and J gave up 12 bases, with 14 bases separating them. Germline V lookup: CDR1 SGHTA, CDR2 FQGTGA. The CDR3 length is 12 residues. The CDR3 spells CASSAPGLSQFF. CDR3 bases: TGTGCCAGCAGCGCCCCGGGACTCTCGCAGTTCTTC.

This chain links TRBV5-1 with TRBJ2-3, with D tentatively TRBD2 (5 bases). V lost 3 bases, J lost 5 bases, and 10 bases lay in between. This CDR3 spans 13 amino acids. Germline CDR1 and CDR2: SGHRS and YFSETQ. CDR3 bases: TGCGCCAGCAGCTCCGGACGGGGAGATACGCAGTATTTT. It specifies CASSSGRGDTQYF.

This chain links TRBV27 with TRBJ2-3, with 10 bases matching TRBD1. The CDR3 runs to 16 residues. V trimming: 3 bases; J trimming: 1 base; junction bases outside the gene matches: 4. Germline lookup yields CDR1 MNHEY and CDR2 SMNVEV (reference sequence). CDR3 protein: CASSLRGQGRTDTQYF. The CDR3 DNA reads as TGTGCCAGCAGTTTGAGGGGACAGGGGCGCACAGATACGCAGTATTTT.